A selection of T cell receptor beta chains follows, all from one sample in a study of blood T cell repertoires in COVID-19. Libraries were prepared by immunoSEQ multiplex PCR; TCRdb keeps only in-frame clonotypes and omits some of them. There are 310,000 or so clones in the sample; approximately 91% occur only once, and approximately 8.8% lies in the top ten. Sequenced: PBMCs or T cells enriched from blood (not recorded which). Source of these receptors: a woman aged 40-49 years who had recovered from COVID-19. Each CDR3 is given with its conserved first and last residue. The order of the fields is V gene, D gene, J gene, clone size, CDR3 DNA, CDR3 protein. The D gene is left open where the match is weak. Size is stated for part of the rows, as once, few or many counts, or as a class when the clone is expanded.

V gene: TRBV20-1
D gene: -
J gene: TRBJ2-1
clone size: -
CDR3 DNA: TGCAGTGCTAGTAACGGACTACAAATCAATGAGCAGTTCTTC
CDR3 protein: CSASNGLQINEQFF

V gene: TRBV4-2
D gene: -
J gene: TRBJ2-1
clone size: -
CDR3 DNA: TGTGCCAGCAGCCAAGAATGGCGGGGGCCTCCCAATGAGCAGTTCTTC
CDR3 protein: CASSQEWRGPPNEQFF

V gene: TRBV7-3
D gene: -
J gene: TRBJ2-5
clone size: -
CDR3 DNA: TGTGCCAGCAGTGCGGGGAGGCAAGAGACCCAGTACTTC
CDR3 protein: CASSAGRQETQYF

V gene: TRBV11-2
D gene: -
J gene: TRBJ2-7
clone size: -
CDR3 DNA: TGTGCCAGCAGCTTAGGGGCAGTTTCCATCTACGAGCAGTACTTC
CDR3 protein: CASSLGAVSIYEQYF

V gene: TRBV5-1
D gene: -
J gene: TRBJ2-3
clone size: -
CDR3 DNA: TGCGCCAGCAGCTTGGCAGCAGATACGCAGTATTTT
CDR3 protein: CASSLAADTQYF

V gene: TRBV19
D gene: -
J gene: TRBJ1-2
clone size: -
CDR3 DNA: TGTGCCACTTCCAAACGGGGGGTAGGAGGCTACACCTTC
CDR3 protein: CATSKRGVGGYTF

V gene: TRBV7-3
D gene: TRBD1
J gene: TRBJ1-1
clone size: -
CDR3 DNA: TGTGCCAGCAGCTTTTACCCCCTCGGACAGGGGTTCACTGAAGCTTTCTTT
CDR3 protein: CASSFYPLGQGFTEAFF

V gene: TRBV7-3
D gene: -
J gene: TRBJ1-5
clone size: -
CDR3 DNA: TGTGCCAGCAGCCACCTGATAAGCCGGGAGGTCCCATTTTTGTCCCAGCATTTT
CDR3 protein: CASSHLISREVPFLSQHF

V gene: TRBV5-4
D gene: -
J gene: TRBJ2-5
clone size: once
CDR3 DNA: TGTGCCAGCGCGTCGACAGGACGCCAAGAGACCCAGTACTTC
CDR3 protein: CASASTGRQETQYF

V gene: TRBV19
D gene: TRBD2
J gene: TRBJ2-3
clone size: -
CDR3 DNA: TGTGCCAGTAGTATAGCTCTTGGACTAGCGGCAGATACGCAGTATTTT
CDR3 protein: CASSIALGLAADTQYF

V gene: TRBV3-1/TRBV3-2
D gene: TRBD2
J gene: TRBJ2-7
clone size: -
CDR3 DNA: TGTGCCAGCAGCCATTCTTCACTAGCGGGAGTCATCGACGAGCAGTACTTC
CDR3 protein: CASSHSSLAGVIDEQYF

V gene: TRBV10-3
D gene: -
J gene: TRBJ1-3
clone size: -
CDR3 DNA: TGTGCCATCAGTAGACAGACTGTTTCTGGAAACACCATATATTTT
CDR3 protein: CAISRQTVSGNTIYF

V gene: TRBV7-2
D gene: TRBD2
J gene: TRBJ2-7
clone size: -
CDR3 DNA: TGTGCCAGCTCAAGCGGGAGTCCACCCTACGAGCAGTACTTC
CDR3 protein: CASSSGSPPYEQYF

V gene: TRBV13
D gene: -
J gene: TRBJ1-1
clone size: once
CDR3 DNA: TGTGCCAGCAGCCTGGGTAGGGGGAGAACTGAAGCTTTCTTT
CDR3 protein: CASSLGRGRTEAFF

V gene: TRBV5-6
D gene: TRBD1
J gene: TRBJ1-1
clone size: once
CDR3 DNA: TGTGCCAGCAGCCATTCAGGGGGCATGAACACTGAAGCTTTCTTT
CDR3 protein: CASSHSGGMNTEAFF

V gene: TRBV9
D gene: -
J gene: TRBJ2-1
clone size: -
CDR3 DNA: TGTGCCAGCAGCGTAGAACCAAGACAGTTTTGGGAGCAGTTCTTC
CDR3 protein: CASSVEPRQFWEQFF

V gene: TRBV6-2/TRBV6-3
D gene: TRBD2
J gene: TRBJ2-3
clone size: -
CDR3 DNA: TGTGCCAGCAGTTCCGGGACTAGGGCTGTTATGGATACGCAGTATTTT
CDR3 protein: CASSSGTRAVMDTQYF

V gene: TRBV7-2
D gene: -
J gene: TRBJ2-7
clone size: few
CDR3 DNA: TGTGCCAGCAGCTTAAGTTATAGGGGAACCTACGAGCAGTACTTC
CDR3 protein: CASSLSYRGTYEQYF

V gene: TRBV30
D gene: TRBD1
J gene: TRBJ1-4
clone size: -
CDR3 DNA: TGTGCCTGGAGGCCAGGGGGATTCGCTCCGGCAACTAATGAAAAACTGTTTTTT
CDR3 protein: CAWRPGGFAPATNEKLFF

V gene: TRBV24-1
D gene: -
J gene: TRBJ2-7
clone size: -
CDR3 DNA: TGTGCCACCAGTGCCCCGGGTTCCTACGAGCAGTACTTC
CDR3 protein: CATSAPGSYEQYF

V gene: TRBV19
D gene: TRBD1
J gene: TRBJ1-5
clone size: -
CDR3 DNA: TGTGCCAGTCGACAGGGGGCCCAAGGGCCCCAGCATTTT
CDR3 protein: CASRQGAQGPQHF

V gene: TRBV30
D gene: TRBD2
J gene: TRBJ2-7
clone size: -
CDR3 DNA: TGTGCCTGGAAACGGGGGGGAGGGGGCTACGAGCAGTACTTC
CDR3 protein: CAWKRGGGGYEQYF

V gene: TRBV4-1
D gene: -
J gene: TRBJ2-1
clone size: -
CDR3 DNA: TGCGCCAGCAGCCAAGTGAGGGCTGAGCAGTTCTTC
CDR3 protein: CASSQVRAEQFF

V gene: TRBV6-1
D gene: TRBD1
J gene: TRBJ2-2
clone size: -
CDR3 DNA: TGTGCCAGCACCGTGACAGGGGCAGACACCGGGGAGCTGTTTTTT
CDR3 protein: CASTVTGADTGELFF